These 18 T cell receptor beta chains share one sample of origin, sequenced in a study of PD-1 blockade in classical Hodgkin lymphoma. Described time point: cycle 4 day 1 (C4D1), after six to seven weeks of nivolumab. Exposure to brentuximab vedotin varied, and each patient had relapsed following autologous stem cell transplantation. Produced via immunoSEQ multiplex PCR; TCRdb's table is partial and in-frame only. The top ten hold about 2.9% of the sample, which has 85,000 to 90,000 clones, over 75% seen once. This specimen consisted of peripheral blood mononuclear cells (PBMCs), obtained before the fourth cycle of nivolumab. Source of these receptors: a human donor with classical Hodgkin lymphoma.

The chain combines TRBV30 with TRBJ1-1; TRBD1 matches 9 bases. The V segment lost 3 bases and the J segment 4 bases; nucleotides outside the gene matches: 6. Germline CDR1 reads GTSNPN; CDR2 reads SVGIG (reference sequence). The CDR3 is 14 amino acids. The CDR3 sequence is CAWRRTGEGTEAFF. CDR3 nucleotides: TGTGCCTGGAGGAGGACAGGGGAGGGCACTGAAGCTTTCTTT.

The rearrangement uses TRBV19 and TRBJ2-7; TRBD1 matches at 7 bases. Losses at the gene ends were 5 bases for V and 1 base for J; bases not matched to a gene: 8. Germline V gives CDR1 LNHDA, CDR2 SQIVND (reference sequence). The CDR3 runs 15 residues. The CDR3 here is CASSQTTGLSYEQYF. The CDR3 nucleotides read TGTGCCAGTAGTCAAACGACAGGGTTGTCCTACGAGCAGTACTTC. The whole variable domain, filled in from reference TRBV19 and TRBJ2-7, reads DGGITQSPKYLFRKEGQNVTLSCEQNLNHDAMYWYRQDPGQGLRLIYYSQIVNDFQKGDIAEGYSVSREKKESFPLTVTSAQKNPTAFYLCASSQTTGLSYEQYFGPGTRLTVT.

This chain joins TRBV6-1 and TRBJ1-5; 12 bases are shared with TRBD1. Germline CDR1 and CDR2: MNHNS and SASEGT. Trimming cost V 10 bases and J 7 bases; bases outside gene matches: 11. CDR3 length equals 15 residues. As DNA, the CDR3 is TGTGCCACCAAGGCGGGACAGGGGGCGGGACAGCCCCAGCATTTT. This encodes CATKAGQGAGQPQHF.

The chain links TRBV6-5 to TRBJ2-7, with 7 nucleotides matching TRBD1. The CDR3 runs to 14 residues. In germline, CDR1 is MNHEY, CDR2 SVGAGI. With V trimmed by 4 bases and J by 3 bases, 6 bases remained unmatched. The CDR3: CASSSDRVDYEQYF. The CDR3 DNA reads TGTGCCAGCAGTTCCGACAGGGTGGACTACGAGCAGTACTTC.

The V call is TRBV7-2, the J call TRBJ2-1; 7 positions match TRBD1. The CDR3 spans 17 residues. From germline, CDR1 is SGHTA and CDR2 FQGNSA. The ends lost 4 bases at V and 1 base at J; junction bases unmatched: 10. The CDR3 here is CASSYDTGASSYNEQFF. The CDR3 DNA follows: TGTGCCAGCAGCTACGACACAGGGGCGTCTTCCTACAATGAGCAGTTCTTC. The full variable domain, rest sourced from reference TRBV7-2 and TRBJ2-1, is GAGVSQSPSNKVTEKGKDVELRCDPISGHTALYWYRQSLGQGLEFLIYFQGNSAPDKSGLPSDRFSAERTGGSVSTLTIQRTQQEDSAVYLCASSYDTGASSYNEQFFGPGTRLTVL.

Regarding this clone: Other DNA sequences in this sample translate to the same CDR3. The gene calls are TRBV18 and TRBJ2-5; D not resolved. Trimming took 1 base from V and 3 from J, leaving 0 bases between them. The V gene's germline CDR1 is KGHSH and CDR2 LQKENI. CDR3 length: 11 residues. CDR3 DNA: TGTGCCAGCTCACCACAAGAGACCCAGTACTTC. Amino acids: CASSPQETQYF.

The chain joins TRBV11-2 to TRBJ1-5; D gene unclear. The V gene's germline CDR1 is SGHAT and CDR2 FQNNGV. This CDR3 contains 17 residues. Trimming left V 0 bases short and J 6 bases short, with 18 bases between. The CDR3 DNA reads TGTGCCAGCAGCTTAGATGGACTTCTGGGTCGAGGTCAGCCCCAGCATTTT. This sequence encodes CASSLDGLLGRGQPQHF.

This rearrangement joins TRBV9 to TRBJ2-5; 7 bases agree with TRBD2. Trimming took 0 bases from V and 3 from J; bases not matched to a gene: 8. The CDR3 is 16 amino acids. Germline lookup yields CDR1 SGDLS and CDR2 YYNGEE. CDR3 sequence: CASSVAGGISEETQYF. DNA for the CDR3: TGTGCCAGCAGCGTAGCGGGAGGTATCTCCGAAGAGACCCAGTACTTC.

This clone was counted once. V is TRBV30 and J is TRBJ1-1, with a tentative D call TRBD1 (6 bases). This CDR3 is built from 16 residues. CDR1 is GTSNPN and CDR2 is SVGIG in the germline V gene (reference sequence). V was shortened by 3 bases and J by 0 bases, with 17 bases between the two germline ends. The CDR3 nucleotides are TGTGCCTGGAGGCAACAGGGTAACTCTATGAACACTGAAGCTTTCTTT. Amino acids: CAWRQQGNSMNTEAFF.

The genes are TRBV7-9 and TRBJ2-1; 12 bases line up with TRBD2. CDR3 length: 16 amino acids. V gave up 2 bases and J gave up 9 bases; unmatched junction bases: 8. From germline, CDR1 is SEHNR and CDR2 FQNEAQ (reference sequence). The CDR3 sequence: CASSLSPSGGEGEQFF. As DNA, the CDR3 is TGTGCCAGCAGCTTAAGCCCTAGCGGGGGGGAAGGTGAGCAGTTCTTC. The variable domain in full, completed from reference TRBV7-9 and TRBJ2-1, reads DTGVSQNPRHKITKRGQNVTFRCDPISEHNRLYWYRQTLGQGPEFLTYFQNEAQLEKSRLLSDRFSAERPKGSFSTLEIQRTEQGDSAMYLCASSLSPSGGEGEQFFGPGTRLTVL.

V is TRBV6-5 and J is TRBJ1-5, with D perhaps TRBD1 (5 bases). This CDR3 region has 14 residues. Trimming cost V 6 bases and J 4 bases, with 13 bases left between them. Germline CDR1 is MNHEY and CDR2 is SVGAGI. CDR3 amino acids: CASSRLAGNQPQHF. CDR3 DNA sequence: TGTGCCAGCAGCCGCCTCGCAGGGAATCAGCCCCAGCATTTT.

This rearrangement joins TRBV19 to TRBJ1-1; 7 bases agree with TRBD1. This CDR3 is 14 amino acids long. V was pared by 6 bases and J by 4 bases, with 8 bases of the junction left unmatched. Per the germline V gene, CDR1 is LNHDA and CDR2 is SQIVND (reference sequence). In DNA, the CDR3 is TGTGCCAGTAGCGAACTCAGACAGGGCACTGAAGCTTTCTTT. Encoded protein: CASSELRQGTEAFF.

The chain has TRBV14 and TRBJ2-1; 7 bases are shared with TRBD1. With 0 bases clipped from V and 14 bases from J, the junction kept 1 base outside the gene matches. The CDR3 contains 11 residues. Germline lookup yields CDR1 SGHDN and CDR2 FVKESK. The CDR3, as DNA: TGTGCCAGCAGCCAAGAGACAGGGAAGTTCTTC. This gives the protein CASSQETGKFF.

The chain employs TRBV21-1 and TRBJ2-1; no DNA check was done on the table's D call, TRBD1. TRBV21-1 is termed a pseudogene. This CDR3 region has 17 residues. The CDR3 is CASSASTRTGTYNEQFF. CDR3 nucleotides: TGTGCCAGCAGCGCCAGCACCCGGACAGGGACTTACAATGAGCAGTTCTTC.

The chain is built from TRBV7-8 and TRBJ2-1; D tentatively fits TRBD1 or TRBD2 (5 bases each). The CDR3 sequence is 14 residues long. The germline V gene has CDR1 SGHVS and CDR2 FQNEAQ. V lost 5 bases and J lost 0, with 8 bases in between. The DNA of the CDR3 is TGTGCCAGCAGCCGGGGCATCTCCTACAATGAGCAGTTCTTC. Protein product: CASSRGISYNEQFF.

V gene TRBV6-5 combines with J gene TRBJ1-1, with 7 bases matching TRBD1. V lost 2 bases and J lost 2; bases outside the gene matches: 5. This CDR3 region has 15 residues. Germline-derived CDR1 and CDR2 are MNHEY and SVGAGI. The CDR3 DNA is TGTGCCAGCAGTTACCGCGGGACAGCAAACACTGAAGCTTTCTTT. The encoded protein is CASSYRGTANTEAFF.

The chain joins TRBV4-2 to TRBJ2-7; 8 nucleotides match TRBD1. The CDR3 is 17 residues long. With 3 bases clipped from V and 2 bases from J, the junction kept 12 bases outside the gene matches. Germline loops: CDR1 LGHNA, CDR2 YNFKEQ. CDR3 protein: CASSHVTTGGDPYEQYF. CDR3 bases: TGTGCCAGCAGCCACGTAACTACAGGGGGTGACCCCTACGAGCAGTACTTC.

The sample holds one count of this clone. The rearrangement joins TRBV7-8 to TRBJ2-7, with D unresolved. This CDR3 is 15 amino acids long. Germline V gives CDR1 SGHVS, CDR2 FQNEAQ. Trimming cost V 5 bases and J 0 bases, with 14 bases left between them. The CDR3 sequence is CASSDTLGSSYEQYF. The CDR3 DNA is TGTGCCAGCAGCGATACCTTGGGATCCTCCTACGAGCAGTACTTC. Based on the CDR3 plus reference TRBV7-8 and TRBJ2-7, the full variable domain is GAGVSQSPRYKVAKRGQDVALRCDPISGHVSLFWYQQALGQGPEFLTYFQNEAQLDKSGLPSDRFFAERPEGSVSTLKIQRTQQEDSAVYLCASSDTLGSSYEQYFGPGTRLTVT.